The 32 T cell receptor beta chains presented below share a single source sample, sequenced in a study of cytomegalovirus exposure and HLA in healthy donors. PCR amplification relied on 60 Vbeta primers (plus 13 Jbeta primers). Clones were read by immunoSEQ multiplex PCR, and TCRdb kept only the in-frame ones, dropping some. The sample shows about 130,000 clones, around four fifths of them seen only once. The source material was PBMCs. The origin of the receptors is a man aged 18-30 years in good health and CMV-seropositive.

V gene TRBV7-9 combines with J gene TRBJ2-2; 8 bases are a match to TRBD1. This CDR3 spans 16 amino acids. Germline V gene data show CDR1 as SEHNR and CDR2 as FQNEAQ (reference sequence). The trim removed 3 bases at V and 4 bases at J, leaving 7 bases unmatched. The CDR3 loop is CASSLVGQVLTGELFF. CDR3 nucleotides: TGTGCCAGCAGCTTGGTGGGACAGGTGCTCACCGGGGAGCTGTTTTTT.

V gene TRBV19 combines with J gene TRBJ1-1; 9 bases align to TRBD1. The CDR3 is made up of 14 amino acids. V trimming: 6 bases; J trimming: 1 base; junction bases outside the gene matches: 3. Germline lookup yields CDR1 LNHDA and CDR2 SQIVND (reference sequence). The CDR3 spells CASRPTGGNTEAFF. CDR3 DNA: TGTGCCAGTAGGCCGACAGGGGGGAACACTGAAGCTTTCTTT.

The chain joins TRBV19 to TRBJ1-5, with D possibly matching TRBD1 (5 bases). The CDR3 is 18 amino acids. The V and J ends lost 5 bases and 1 base respectively, with 21 bases between them. Germline V CDR1 and CDR2: LNHDA, SQIVND (reference sequence). In DNA form, the CDR3 reads TGTGCCAGTAGTCCCCTCCTGGAGGGGAGAATCAGCAATCAGCCCCAGCATTTT. It encodes CASSPLLEGRISNQPQHF.

This chain uses TRBV11-2 with TRBJ2-7; no clear D. Germline lookup yields CDR1 SGHAT and CDR2 FQNNGV. CDR3 length: 13 amino acids. V lost 0 bases and J 4 bases, leaving 7 bases between the germline ends. DNA of the CDR3: TGTGCCAGCAGCTTAGATGAGATTTACGAGCAGTACTTC. It specifies CASSLDEIYEQYF.

This chain's CDR3 is CASRRGNTDTQYF. The CDR3 DNA follows: TGTGCCAGTCGGCGGGGGAACACAGATACGCAGTATTTT. The chain carries TRBV6-5 and TRBJ2-3; 7 nucleotides line up with TRBD2. The CDR3 extends over 13 amino acids. From germline, CDR1 is MNHEY and CDR2 SVGAGI. V was pared by 9 bases and J by 2 bases, with 5 bases of the junction left unmatched.

The gene calls are TRBV27 and TRBJ2-7, with D possibly being TRBD2 (5 bases). This CDR3 has 15 residues. The germline gives CDR1 MNHEY, CDR2 SMNVEV (reference sequence). The V end was cut by 5 bases, the J end by 9 bases, with 23 bases between. The CDR3 DNA reads TGTGCCAGCAGTCCCCTCGTGAGCTTCGCTGGAGGGCAGTACTTC. Its translation: CASSPLVSFAGGQYF.

The chain combines TRBV6-5 with TRBJ2-2, with 8 bases identical to TRBD2. CDR1 and CDR2 (germline): MNHEY, SVGAGI. The CDR3 has 15 residues. V shed 6 bases and J 6 bases; nucleotides not matched to a gene: 9. The CDR3 spells CASSWLAGRSGELFF. The CDR3 nucleotides are TGTGCCAGCAGCTGGCTAGCGGGCCGATCCGGGGAGCTGTTTTTT.

The chain recombines TRBV19 with TRBJ1-4; D not resolved. CDR1 is LNHDA and CDR2 is SQIVND in the germline V gene (reference sequence). V gave up 6 bases and J gave up 4 bases, with 12 bases separating them. CDR3 length equals 14 residues. Here the CDR3 reads CASSLRGINEKLFF. CDR3 in DNA: TGTGCCAGTAGCCTCCGGGGAATTAATGAAAAACTGTTTTTT.

The J gene is TRBJ2-7, the V gene TRBV6-5, with D perhaps TRBD1 (6 bases). CDR1 MNHEY and CDR2 SVGAGI come from the germline V gene. V was trimmed by 5 bases and J by 2 bases, leaving 13 bases between them. The CDR3 covers 14 residues. The CDR3 sequence is CASSARDTTYEQYF. The DNA of the CDR3 is TGTGCCAGCAGTGCCCGGGACACCACCTACGAGCAGTACTTC.

The chain links TRBV6-1 to TRBJ2-3; 12 positions match TRBD2. The CDR3 is 17 residues long. Germline assignment: CDR1 MNHNS and CDR2 SASEGT. The trim removed 2 bases at V and 5 bases at J, leaving 8 bases unmatched. The CDR3 DNA sequence: TGTGCCAGCAGTGAAAACCCGACTAGCGGGGGAAGAGATACGCAGTATTTT. Translation: CASSENPTSGGRDTQYF.

The CDR3 sequence: CASTRIGGNTEAFF. The CDR3 region has the DNA TGTGCCAGTACCCGCATCGGGGGGAACACTGAAGCTTTCTTT. The rearrangement uses TRBV19 and TRBJ1-1, with a possible D match to TRBD1 (5 bases). The CDR3 has 14 residues. Germline V gives CDR1 LNHDA, CDR2 SQIVND (reference sequence). V lost 7 bases and J 1 base, leaving 13 bases between the germline ends. Complete variable domain (other parts from reference TRBV19 and TRBJ1-1): DGGITQSPKYLFRKEGQNVTLSCEQNLNHDAMYWYRQDPGQGLRLIYYSQIVNDFQKGDIAEGYSVSREKKESFPLTVTSAQKNPTAFYLCASTRIGGNTEAFFGQGTRLTVV.

This clone was recorded at least ten times. This chain joins TRBV4-1 and TRBJ1-6; D uncertain. The CDR3 has 15 residues. The germline V and J ends were trimmed by 0 bases and 5 bases, with 8 bases remaining between them. CDR1 and CDR2 from the germline V gene are MGHRA and YSYEKL. In DNA, the CDR3 is TGCGCCAGCAGCCAAGAGGCAGTTAATAATTCACCCCTCCACTTT. It codes for CASSQEAVNNSPLHF.

V gene TRBV5-5 combines with J gene TRBJ2-1, with TRBD2 matching over 13 bases. CDR1 is SGHKS and CDR2 is YYEKEE in the germline V gene (reference sequence). The CDR3 is 20 amino acids. With 2 bases clipped from V and 4 bases from J, the junction kept 15 bases outside the gene matches. The CDR3 DNA sequence: TGTGCCAGCAGCTTTCGGTTACTAGCGGGGGGGATCGGTACATACAATGAGCAGTTCTTC. Translated: CASSFRLLAGGIGTYNEQFF.

The V and J genes are TRBV6-1 and TRBJ1-1; no clear D gene. Trimming pared 5 bases from V and 6 bases from J, leaving 13 bases between. Germline CDR1 reads MNHNS; CDR2 reads SASEGT. The CDR3 runs 13 residues. This chain's CDR3 is CASSPHTVAEAFF. Here the CDR3 DNA reads TGTGCCAGCAGTCCCCATACTGTGGCTGAAGCTTTCTTT.

The sample holds a few counts of this clone. CDR3 protein: CASRDWGQPQHF. Written as DNA, the CDR3 is TGTGCCAGCAGGGACTGGGGTCAGCCCCAGCATTTT. V usage is TRBV6-1 and J usage is TRBJ1-5; D is unresolved. The germline V gene has CDR1 MNHNS and CDR2 SASEGT. The CDR3 contains 12 residues. Between the trimmed V and J ends, which lost 6 bases and 6 bases, there was a span of 9 bases.

With respect to this clone: Other nucleotide sequences in the sample specify the same CDR3. The chain has TRBV5-1 and TRBJ1-1; 9 bases fit TRBD1. Unmatched junction bases numbered 4, after V lost 3 bases and J lost 4 bases. The germline V gene encodes CDR1 SGHRS and CDR2 YFSETQ. This CDR3 contains 14 residues. This chain's CDR3 is CASSSTGGGTEAFF. In nucleotides, the CDR3 is TGCGCCAGCAGCTCTACAGGGGGCGGCACTGAAGCTTTCTTT.

V is TRBV6-1 and J is TRBJ2-7, with D possibly matching TRBD1 (5 bases). CDR1 is MNHNS, CDR2 SASEGT, per germline. Trimming pared 2 bases from V and 0 bases from J, leaving 11 bases between. This CDR3 contains 15 residues. CDR3 bases: TGTGCCAGCAGTGAATCGAGACAGAGCTCCTACGAGCAGTACTTC. This encodes CASSESRQSSYEQYF.

The rearrangement links TRBV5-1 to TRBJ1-1, with TRBD1 matching over 11 bases. CDR1 and CDR2 from the germline V gene are SGHRS and YFSETQ. V shed 3 bases, J shed 6 bases, and the junction held 4 bases outside the gene matches. The CDR3 sequence is 14 residues long. The CDR3 DNA reads TGCGCCAGCAGCTCGGACAGGGGGCTATCTGAAGCTTTCTTT. Protein product: CASSSDRGLSEAFF.

The chain combines TRBV7-9 with TRBJ2-1; TRBD1 matches 12 bases. CDR3 length: 15 amino acids. V lost 5 bases to trimming and J lost 7 bases; unmatched junction nucleotides: 6. From germline, CDR1 is SEHNR and CDR2 FQNEAQ (reference sequence). CDR3 in DNA: TGTGCCAGCAGCCCTCGGGACAGGGGGCGGAATGAGCAGTTCTTC. Protein product: CASSPRDRGRNEQFF.

The DNA of the CDR3 is TGCGCCAGCAGCTTGGGAGGTCGCAACTATGGCTACACCTTC. It yields the protein CASSLGGRNYGYTF. This chain uses TRBV5-1 with TRBJ1-2; D unresolved. CDR1 SGHRS and CDR2 YFSETQ come from the germline V gene. The CDR3 runs to 14 residues. The V and J ends lost 0 bases and 2 bases respectively, with 8 bases between them.

The chain employs TRBV5-1 and TRBJ2-1; TRBD2 matches 7 bases. The V and J ends lost 5 bases and 6 bases, in that order; junction bases with no gene match: 5. CDR1 and CDR2 (germline): SGHRS, YFSETQ. The CDR3 has 13 residues. The CDR3 sequence: CASRVTGGNEQFF. CDR3 DNA: TGCGCCAGCAGGGTTACGGGGGGCAATGAGCAGTTCTTC.

With respect to this clone: An end of the junction does not agree with germline; a read error may underlie this. The rearrangement uses TRBV5-4 and TRBJ2-5; D not resolved. CDR3 size: 13 residues. Per the germline V gene, CDR1 is SGHNT and CDR2 is YYREEE (reference sequence). DNA for the CDR3: TGTGCCAGCAGCTTGGAGGCCCAAGAGGCCCAGTACTTC. Protein: CASSLEAQEAQYF.

This clone was seen more than once but under ten times. The chain links TRBV6-1 to TRBJ2-1; 8 bases are a match to TRBD1. Germline V gene data show CDR1 as MNHNS and CDR2 as SASEGT. The CDR3 spans 17 residues. With 3 bases clipped from V and 0 bases from J, the junction kept 7 bases outside the gene matches. The CDR3 coding sequence is TGTGCCAGCAGTGATGGCCAGGGGGCAAGCTCCTACAATGAGCAGTTCTTC. Translation gives CASSDGQGASSYNEQFF.

This clone showed up just once. The rearrangement uses TRBV5-1 and TRBJ2-5, with a possible D match to TRBD2 (7 bases). The end of the DNA fits TRBJ2-7 better, so the J call may be wrong. CDR3 size: 16 residues. CDR1 is SGHRS, CDR2 YFSETQ, per germline. The CDR3 protein is CASSWGGAGVGYEQYF. The CDR3 coding sequence is TGCGCCAGCAGCTGGGGGGGGGCAGGAGTGGGCTACGAGCAGTACTTC.

CDR3 sequence (DNA): TGCGCCAGCAGCTTGCGAGGAGGGTATCAAGAGACCCAGTACTTC. Protein product: CASSLRGGYQETQYF. The chain recombines TRBV5-1 with TRBJ2-5; a weak D match, TRBD2 (6 bases). Germline V gives CDR1 SGHRS, CDR2 YFSETQ. The CDR3 covers 15 residues. Between the trimmed V and J ends, which lost 1 base and 2 bases, there was a span of 12 bases. The whole variable domain, remainder taken from reference TRBV5-1 and TRBJ2-5, is KAGVTQTPRYLIKTRGQQVTLSCSPISGHRSVSWYQQTPGQGLQFLFEYFSETQRNKGNFPGRFSGRQFSNSRSEMNVSTLELGDSALYLCASSLRGGYQETQYFGPGTRLLVL.

Turning to this clone: The same CDR3 arises from other DNA sequences in this sample as well. V is TRBV30 and J is TRBJ1-1; D is perhaps TRBD1 (6 bases). CDR3 length: 13 amino acids. Germline CDR1 reads GTSNPN; CDR2 reads SVGIG (reference sequence). V shed 2 bases and J shed 2 bases, with 9 bases lying between them. The CDR3 DNA follows: TGTGCCTGGAGTCTACAGGGAAACACTGAAGCTTTCTTT. It yields the protein CAWSLQGNTEAFF.

The chain combines TRBV6-1 with TRBJ2-1; weak D call: TRBD2 (6 bases). Trimming stripped 4 bases from V and 8 bases from J, with 18 bases between. Germline V gene lookup returns CDR1 MNHNS and CDR2 SASEGT. There are 15 residues in the CDR3. Here the CDR3 DNA reads TGTGCCAGCAGTGCCCAACCCAAATCGGGGGATGAGCAGTTCTTC. Translation gives CASSAQPKSGDEQFF.

J is TRBJ2-2 and V is TRBV29-1; 7 bases are shared with TRBD1. This CDR3 is built from 12 residues. Germline CDR1 and CDR2: SQVTM and ANQGSEA. V lost 4 bases to trimming and J lost 6 bases; unmatched junction nucleotides: 2. The CDR3 reads CSVAQGAGELFF. The CDR3, as DNA: TGCAGCGTTGCCCAGGGGGCCGGGGAGCTGTTTTTT.

The gene calls are TRBV9 and TRBJ2-1, with a possible D match to TRBD2 (7 bases). This CDR3 contains 15 residues. V was shortened by 6 bases and J by 4 bases, with 17 bases between the two germline ends. Germline V gene data show CDR1 as SGDLS and CDR2 as YYNGEE. The CDR3 spells CASTSEGGSYNEQFF. For the CDR3, the DNA is TGTGCCAGCACCTCAGAGGGGGGGTCTTACAATGAGCAGTTCTTC. The full variable domain, with the rest looked up from reference TRBV9 and TRBJ2-1, is DSGVTQTPKHLITATGQRVTLRCSPRSGDLSVYWYQQSLDQGLQFLIQYYNGEERAKGNILERFSAQQFPDLHSELNLSSLELGDSALYFCASTSEGGSYNEQFFGPGTRLTVL.

Written as DNA, the CDR3 is TGTGCCAACACCAAGACAGGGGGAACCTACGAGCAGTACTTC. It translates to CANTKTGGTYEQYF. The chain uses TRBV4-2 and TRBJ2-7, with 9 bases matching TRBD1. The CDR3 extends over 14 amino acids. The germline CDR1 and CDR2 sequences are LGHNA and YNFKEQ. V dropped 10 bases and J dropped 2; count of bases not matched to a gene: 9.

V and J are TRBV11-2 and TRBJ1-1; TRBD1 agrees at 8 bases. CDR3 size: 14 residues. Germline V gene lookup returns CDR1 SGHAT and CDR2 FQNNGV. Trimming took 4 bases from V and 4 from J; bases not matched to a gene: 5. This CDR3 reads CASSYPGGGTEAFF. As DNA, the CDR3 is TGTGCCAGCAGCTATCCAGGGGGCGGCACTGAAGCTTTCTTT.

The chain joins TRBV5-1 to TRBJ1-4; D remains ambiguous. V dropped 0 bases and J dropped 5 bases, with 11 bases sitting between them. This CDR3 is 15 amino acids long. The germline CDR1 and CDR2 sequences are SGHRS and YFSETQ. The CDR3 region has the DNA TGCGCCAGCAGCTTGGGGTACGGGGAGAATGAAAAACTGTTTTTT. Its protein product is CASSLGYGENEKLFF.